This TCR beta chain stems from a study of CD8 T cells in ankylosing spondylitis. Germline assignment: CDR1 DFQATT and CDR2 SNEGSKA (reference sequence). CDR3 size: 10 residues. V was trimmed by 6 bases and J by 7 bases, leaving 10 bases between them. MiXCR, run by TCRdb on the 5' RACE reads, gives a single entry per CDR3 protein. The table includes 250,000 to 400,000 distinct CDR3 sequences, around a tenth detected once. The source is a female donor with ankylosing spondylitis or in good health (not recorded which). Sequencing was done on a sample of blood, either unsorted or a sorted T cell fraction (not recorded which). The chain couples TRBV20-1 to TRBJ2-7; D is uncertain. The CDR3 protein is CSAPSGEQYF. In DNA, the CDR3 is TGCAGTGCCCCTTCAGGAGAGCAGTACTTC.